This TCR beta chain was recorded in a study of blood T cell repertoires in COVID-19. As for the study in general: Sites across the United States, Italy and Spain contributed samples from acute and convalescent COVID-19. From T cells, B-cell-depleted T cells, or PBMCs came the material, which was cDNA or gDNA.

CDR1 and CDR2 from the germline V gene are SQVTM and ANQGSEA. Trimming stripped 0 bases from V and 6 bases from J, with 11 bases between. This CDR3 spans 14 amino acids. Per the original methods: Amplification of reference gene primers provided the estimated nucleated cell counts. The table came from immunoSEQ multiplex PCR; TCRdb's copy has only in-frame clones and leaves some out. From that table come the V and J calls and clone size; the DNA was used to work out D and trimming. The profile shows around 81,000 clones, 88% of them singletons. V usage is TRBV29-1 and J usage is TRBJ1-4, with D possibly TRBD1 on 5 matching bases. Sequencing was done on a sample of peripheral blood. The source is an elderly woman with acute or convalescent COVID-19. The CDR3, as DNA: TGCAGCGTTGAAGATGGAGGGACTGATGAAAAACTGTTTTTT. Its translation: CSVEDGGTDEKLFF.